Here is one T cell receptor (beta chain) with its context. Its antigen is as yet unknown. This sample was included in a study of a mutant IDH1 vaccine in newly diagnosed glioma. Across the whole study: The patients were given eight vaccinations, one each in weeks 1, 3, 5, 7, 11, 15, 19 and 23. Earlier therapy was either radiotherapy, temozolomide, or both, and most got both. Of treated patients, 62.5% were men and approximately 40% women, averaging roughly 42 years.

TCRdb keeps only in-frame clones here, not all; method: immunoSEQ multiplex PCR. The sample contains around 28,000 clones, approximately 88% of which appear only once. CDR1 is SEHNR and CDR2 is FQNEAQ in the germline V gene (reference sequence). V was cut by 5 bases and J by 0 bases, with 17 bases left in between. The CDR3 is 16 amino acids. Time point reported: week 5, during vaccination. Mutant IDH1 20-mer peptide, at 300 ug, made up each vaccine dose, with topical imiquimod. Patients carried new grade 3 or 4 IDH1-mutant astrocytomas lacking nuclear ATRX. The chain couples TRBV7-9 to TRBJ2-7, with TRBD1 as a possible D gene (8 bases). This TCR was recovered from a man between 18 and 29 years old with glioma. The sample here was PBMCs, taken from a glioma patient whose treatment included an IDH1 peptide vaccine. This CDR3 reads CASSGYRGRASYEQYF. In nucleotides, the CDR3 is TGTGCCAGCAGCGGGTACAGGGGGAGGGCCTCCTACGAGCAGTACTTC.